Reported below is one TCR beta chain. The data stem from a study of blood T cell repertoires in COVID-19. The wider study: T cells, B-cell-depleted T cells, or PBMCs provided the cDNA or gDNA that served as material.

Profiled with immunoSEQ multiplex PCR; TCRdb holds only in-frame clones, not every one. The sample has 280,000 or so clones, roughly 85% seen once. This CDR3 spans 15 amino acids. Trimming removed 0 bases from V and 0 bases from J, with 10 bases in between. Germline lookup yields CDR1 SGHRS and CDR2 YFSETQ. This receptor was taken from a woman between 40 and 50 years old who had recovered from COVID-19. This sequence joins TRBV5-1 and TRBJ2-7, with D unresolved. The sequencing sample was made of PBMCs or T cells enriched from blood (not recorded which). The CDR3 nucleotides read TGCGCCAGCAGCTTGGTCGCAGGCGACTCCTACGAGCAGTACTTC. Its protein product is CASSLVAGDSYEQYF.